This T cell receptor beta chain was recovered during a study of shared clonotypes between healthy human individuals. Details on this clone: Its antigen is not known.

Each unsorted PBMC replicate got 300 ng genomic DNA, around 30,000 genomes. Authors' methods: From ImmunoSEQ came sequences covering only the junction and carrying no quality scores, so filtering differed. Some clones are missing from TCRdb's copy, which holds only in-frame ones; the method was immunoSEQ multiplex PCR. V and J calls and clone size come straight from that table; D and trimming were deduced from the DNA. The data hold roughly 500,000 clones, with 76% observed a single time. This CDR3 is 18 amino acids long. From germline, CDR1 is MGHRA and CDR2 YSYEKL. The ends were cut back, 4 bases at V and 3 bases at J, with 21 bases in the middle. Findings and limits, study-wide: Genetic and exposure-history diversity was limited by the few donors.

The gene calls are TRBV4-1 and TRBJ2-2; D may match TRBD1 or TRBD2 (5 bases each). Specimen: PBMCs. The receptor was isolated from a woman between 35 and 50 years old in good health. Some clones in this sample may be carry-over from other donors' samples. The DNA for the CDR3 is TGCGCCAGCAGCCGCCTCCTTCCGGGGCAGTGGGACACCGGGGAGCTGTTTTTT. It translates to CASSRLLPGQWDTGELFF.